These 18 T cell receptor beta chains were sequenced from one sample in a study of T-cell reconstitution after alpha-beta-depleted transplantation in children (TCRdb year 2016). Library creation used PCR. These reads were obtained on an Illumina HiSeq 2500. TCR library preparation used molecular barcoding, with unique molecular identifiers applied to normalize quantification of the TCRbeta repertoire. In TCRdb, the public reads were trimmed at Q25 with fastp and aligned with MiXCR, with productive beta chains retained. Identical CDR3 proteins give one entry, which carries the most common genes and DNA. This sample has about 360,000 distinct CDR3 sequences in its table, and roughly 15% of those were observed once. The ten biggest clones cover about 4.5% of the sample. Sequencing was performed on PBMCs, taken from the stem cell graft. The receptor source for this set is a human donor who donated a stem cell graft to a child with Fanconi anemia.

The rearrangement joins TRBV7-2 to TRBJ1-6; D gene unclear. V lost 2 bases, J lost 7 bases, and 15 bases lay in between. CDR3 length equals 16 residues. Germline CDR1 reads SGHTA; CDR2 reads FQGNSA. The CDR3 protein is CASSLSVLERNSPLHF. The CDR3 DNA follows: TGTGCCAGCAGCTTAAGTGTCTTAGAGAGGAATTCACCCCTCCACTTT. Full variable domain (missing parts from reference TRBV7-2 and TRBJ1-6): GAGVSQSPSNKVTEKGKDVELRCDPISGHTALYWYRQSLGQGLEFLIYFQGNSAPDKSGLPSDRFSAERTGGSVSTLTIQRTQQEDSAVYLCASSLSVLERNSPLHFGNGTRLTVT.

This clonotype was seen many times. CDR3 bases: TGTGCCAGCAGTTTGGACTTCCAAGAGACCCAGTACTTC. The encoded protein is CASSLDFQETQYF. The chain combines TRBV12-3 or TRBV12-4 with TRBJ2-5; maybe TRBD2 (5 bases). CDR3 length: 13 residues. V lost 3 bases, J lost 1 base, and 6 bases lay in between.

The V gene is TRBV29-1, the J gene TRBJ2-1; 7 bases are a match to TRBD1. CDR1 SQVTM and CDR2 ANQGSEA come from the germline V gene. The V segment lost 3 bases and the J segment 8 bases; nucleotides outside the gene matches: 7. This CDR3 is built from 13 residues. As DNA, the CDR3 is TGCAGCGTTGAGGTGGGACAGACGGATGAGCAGTTCTTC. Translating gives CSVEVGQTDEQFF.

This clonotype was seen ten or more times. CDR3 protein: CASSLDKGGTEAFF. DNA of the CDR3: TGCGCCAGCAGCTTGGATAAGGGAGGCACTGAAGCTTTCTTT. The rearrangement links TRBV5-1 to TRBJ1-1; no clear D gene. The V gene lost 0 bases and the J gene lost 4 bases, with 10 bases spanning the gap. Germline V lookup: CDR1 SGHRS, CDR2 YFSETQ. The CDR3 spans 14 residues.

This chain connects TRBV20-1 to TRBJ1-3; no clear D gene. This CDR3 comprises 13 residues. The ends were cut back, 3 bases at V and 4 bases at J, with 10 bases in the middle. Per the germline V gene, CDR1 is DFQATT and CDR2 is SNEGSKA (reference sequence). The CDR3 coding sequence is TGCAGTGCTAGTCGAGGGTTAGGAAACACCATATATTTT. Its protein product is CSASRGLGNTIYF.

The J gene is TRBJ1-1, the V gene TRBV5-4, with a possible D match to TRBD1 (5 bases). V was clipped by 2 bases and J by 4 bases, with 18 bases between them. The germline gives CDR1 SGHNT, CDR2 YYREEE (reference sequence). This CDR3 is built from 16 residues. The chain's CDR3 is CASSLPVGGEPTEAFF. CDR3 DNA: TGTGCCAGCAGCTTACCAGTTGGAGGGGAGCCCACTGAAGCTTTCTTT.

J is TRBJ2-3 and V is TRBV5-1, with TRBD1 identical over 9 bases. V lost 6 bases, J lost 4 bases, and 6 bases stayed unmatched. CDR3 length: 14 residues. CDR1 and CDR2 from the germline V gene are SGHRS and YFSETQ. The DNA of the CDR3 is TGCGCCAGCAACCAAGGGACAGGGCCAGATACGCAGTATTTT. It specifies CASNQGTGPDTQYF. Using reference TRBV5-1 and TRBJ2-3 for the parts outside the CDR3, the full variable domain is KAGVTQTPRYLIKTRGQQVTLSCSPISGHRSVSWYQQTPGQGLQFLFEYFSETQRNKGNFPGRFSGRQFSNSRSEMNVSTLELGDSALYLCASNQGTGPDTQYFGPGTRLTVL.

In this sample, this clonotype turned up a few times. This chain joins TRBV4-3 and TRBJ1-6, with D maybe TRBD1 (6 bases). Trimming took off 3 bases at V and 10 bases at J, with 16 bases between the two ends. CDR3 length equals 15 residues. The V gene's germline CDR1 is LGHNA and CDR2 YSLEER. The CDR3: CASSQLQGPGSPLHF. The CDR3 coding sequence is TGCGCCAGCAGCCAGCTACAGGGCCCCGGATCACCCCTCCACTTT.

This clonotype was recorded many times. V and J are TRBV7-9 and TRBJ2-7; 7 nucleotides match TRBD2. J lost 6 bases, V lost 1 base, and 0 bases had no gene match. The CDR3 consists of 12 residues. Germline CDR1 reads SEHNR; CDR2 reads FQNEAQ (reference sequence). The CDR3 here is CASSLGTSEQYF. Written as DNA, the CDR3 is TGTGCCAGCAGCTTAGGGACTAGCGAGCAGTACTTC.

This rearrangement joins TRBV20-1 to TRBJ2-3; tentatively, D is TRBD1 (5 bases). This CDR3 is 15 amino acids long. Germline lookup yields CDR1 DFQATT and CDR2 SNEGSKA (reference sequence). Trimming stripped 4 bases from V and 4 bases from J, with 18 bases between. The CDR3 protein is CSAIVQGVWADTQYF. The CDR3 DNA sequence: TGCAGTGCTATTGTGCAGGGTGTTTGGGCAGATACGCAGTATTTT.

V is TRBV4-2 and J is TRBJ1-3; D call uncertain. From germline, CDR1 is LGHNA and CDR2 YNFKEQ. The CDR3 is 16 amino acids. The V end was cut by 0 bases, the J end by 0 bases, with 9 bases between. CDR3: CASSQDLTHSGNTIYF. The CDR3 bases are TGTGCCAGCAGCCAAGATCTCACCCACTCTGGAAACACCATATATTTT.

The rearrangement uses TRBV20-1 and TRBJ1-1; D is perhaps TRBD1 (6 bases). V was clipped by 5 bases and J by 1 base, with 11 bases between them. The germline CDR1 and CDR2 sequences are DFQATT and SNEGSKA (reference sequence). The CDR3 has 13 amino acids. CDR3 DNA: TGCAGTGCTCCCCTCAGGGGGAACACTGAAGCTTTCTTT. This encodes CSAPLRGNTEAFF.

This clonotype was recorded at least ten times. Because it lacks the conserved phenylalanine or tryptophan at the end, this CDR3 is likely a read error. It is unclear where the CDR3 begins or ends on the DNA, so no DNA is shown, and the CDR3 is as TCRdb lists it. The genes are TRBV25-1 and TRBJ2-1; the D call TRBD2 from the table was never checked on the DNA. With termini counted, the CDR3 has 15 amino acids. Germline loops: CDR1 MGHDK, CDR2 SYGVNS. Here the CDR3 reads CASSESIIVGLAGCL.

This clonotype was seen more than once but under ten times. The V call is TRBV19, the J call TRBJ1-5; D is possibly TRBD1 (6 bases). CDR1 and CDR2 from the germline V gene are LNHDA and SQIVND (reference sequence). V lost 6 bases, J lost 7 bases, and 13 bases lay in between. This CDR3 contains 13 residues. The CDR3 is CASRRAGEQPQHF. The CDR3 DNA reads TGTGCCAGTAGGCGGGCAGGGGAACAGCCCCAGCATTTT.

The chain has TRBV4-3 and TRBJ2-2; 14 nucleotides agree with TRBD2. The CDR3 loop spans 16 amino acids. Germline lookup yields CDR1 LGHNA and CDR2 YSLEER. V shed 3 bases and J 7 bases; nucleotides not matched to a gene: 4. In DNA, the CDR3 is TGCGCCAGCAGCCAGGGGACTAGCGGGGGAATCGGGGAGCTGTTTTTT. Its protein is CASSQGTSGGIGELFF.

This clonotype was seen a few times. The rearrangement joins TRBV4-2 to TRBJ1-6; D gene unclear. The V and J ends lost 7 bases and 1 base respectively, with 20 bases between them. The germline CDR1 and CDR2 sequences are LGHNA and YNFKEQ. This CDR3 spans 18 amino acids. This chain's CDR3 is CASTPDPAGRSYNSPLHF. The DNA of the CDR3 is TGTGCCAGCACCCCGGATCCGGCGGGCAGGTCCTATAATTCACCCCTCCACTTT.

This clonotype was observed at least ten times. The chain joins TRBV20-1 to TRBJ1-1; D is unresolved. Per the germline V gene, CDR1 is DFQATT and CDR2 is SNEGSKA (reference sequence). CDR3 length: 12 residues. V gave up 5 bases and J gave up 5 bases, with 12 bases separating them. CDR3 amino acids: CSAVGVRTEAFF. In nucleotides, the CDR3 is TGCAGTGCTGTTGGGGTGCGTACTGAAGCTTTCTTT.

The CDR3 DNA reads TGCAGCGTTGGGCTAGCGGGGGGGCCGGAGACCCAGTACTTC. Its protein is CSVGLAGGPETQYF. The J gene is TRBJ2-5, the V gene TRBV29-1, with 12 bases that match TRBD2. Trimming cost V 4 bases and J 5 bases; bases outside gene matches: 5. From germline, CDR1 is SQVTM and CDR2 ANQGSEA. The CDR3 has 14 amino acids.